The clone carrying this T cell receptor (beta chain) has a handful of counts. The germline CDR1 and CDR2 sequences are MRHNA and SNTAGT. The CDR3 consists of 15 residues. Trimming took 0 bases from V and 6 from J; bases not matched to a gene: 6. This specimen comes from a study of T-cell reconstitution after alpha-beta-depleted transplantation in children. A library of TCRbeta sequences, prepared with unique molecular identifiers, was generated. From the PCR reads, TCRdb called clonotypes with MiXCR, one entry per CDR3 protein. This table has about 370,000 distinct CDR3 sequences, roughly 20% appearing once.

The clonotype originates from a human donor who donated a stem cell graft to a child with acute myeloid leukemia. Sequenced here: PBMCs from the stem cell graft donor, sampled from the stem cell graft. V gene TRBV6-4 combines with J gene TRBJ2-3, with 7 nucleotides matching TRBD2. CDR3 bases: TGTGCCAGCAGTGACTCGACTAGCCCCGGGGATACGCAGTATTTT. This codes for CASSDSTSPGDTQYF.